This is a list of T cell receptor beta chains from one sample in a study of CD8 T cells in Susac syndrome. TCRdb independently ran MiXCR on the immunoSEQ multiplex PCR reads; one entry per CDR3 protein. The table records approximately 75,000 distinct CDR3 sequences, roughly 94% of them present only once. Sequences were obtained from CD8+ T cells from PBMCs. These receptors originate from a human donor in good health. Both conserved end residues are trimmed from each CDR3.

V gene	J gene	CDR3 protein
TRBV13	TRBJ2-2	ASSLGTGINTGELF
TRBV13	TRBJ1-1	ASSFQEDTEAF
TRBV3-1	TRBJ2-5	ASSHPISPQGSSQETQY
TRBV28	TRBJ2-4	ASSLWLADTKNIQY
TRBV29-1	TRBJ2-7	SANYRGYEQC
TRBV7-9	TRBJ1-5	ASSHGVEYSNQPQH
TRBV7-9	TRBJ1-1	ASSLLGGADTEAF
TRBV28	TRBJ2-7	ASSDRGRDEQY
TRBV27	TRBJ1-4	ASRMTGGYEKLF
TRBV2	TRBJ1-4	ASREQGAEKLF
TRBV29-1	TRBJ1-2	SVEVDDAPNYGYT
TRBV5-1	TRBJ2-5	ASSLPGDQETQY
TRBV7-9	TRBJ2-5	ASSPPDRGGETQY
TRBV28	TRBJ2-5	ASSSQGHAQETQY
TRBV7-9	TRBJ2-4	ASSLGGVLGHIQY
TRBV2	TRBJ1-1	ASMRGTYTEAF
TRBV9	TRBJ2-3	ASSVDGLSTDTQY
TRBV7-3	TRBJ1-6	ASSLTGGGSPLH
TRBV4-1	TRBJ2-1	ASSDRSGGVSYNEQF
TRBV19	TRBJ1-1	ASSMGDRGQTEAF
TRBV6-4	TRBJ2-1	ASSEFGDNEQF
TRBV27	TRBJ2-1	ASSLLRRVTGGNEQF
TRBV20-1	TRBJ2-1	SARAGWGSYNEQF
TRBV23-1	TRBJ1-2	ASSQYWDGAENYGYT
TRBV28	TRBJ2-7	ASSLWTSGDRNYEQY
TRBV15	TRBJ1-1	ATSREIGMNTEAF
TRBV29-1	TRBJ2-7	SAWDRGYEQY